This T cell receptor (beta chain) is drawn from a study of regulatory T cells in long-lasting Graves disease. Study observations and caveats: Examination was confined to peripheral blood, excluding thyroid tissue. Persistent patients had a count of shared public clonotypes (2,741) that exceeded that of new patients (approximately 1,000).

This clonotype was counted at least ten times. Its specificity is not known. The time point is: newly diagnosed GD, antithyroid drugs for less than 3 months. The TCR library was made from RNA extracted from PBMCs. Relying on iRepertoire HTBI primers and Arm-PCR of CDR3 regions, the team built TCR beta libraries. In the original workflow: Sequenced samples collectively carried roughly 63 TRBV and some 15 TRBJ segments. MiXCR, run by TCRdb on the multiplex PCR reads, gives a single entry per CDR3 protein. The V and J calls were determined by TCRdb, not by the authors. The profile covers roughly 560,000 distinct CDR3 sequences, with around 15% appearing a single time and roughly 25% taken by the ten largest. The germline CDR1 and CDR2 sequences are SEHNR and FQNEAQ (reference sequence). CDR3 length: 15 residues. Trimming removed 2 bases from V and 3 bases from J; junction bases left unmatched: 5. Separately, the same data were catalogued under a study of T cells in Graves' hyperthyroidism and ophthalmopathy. Per that study: Peripheral blood also featured most of the thyroid clonotypes expanded above 0.001.

The sequence was obtained from a middle-aged woman with Graves disease. The specimen comprised peripheral blood mononuclear cells (PBMCs), sampled at new diagnosis, from a patient treated with antithyroid drugs. The chain carries TRBV7-9 and TRBJ2-5; 8 bases are shared with TRBD2. CDR3 loop: CASSLRPAGEETQYF. In DNA form, the CDR3 reads TGTGCCAGCAGCTTACGGCCAGCGGGGGAAGAGACCCAGTACTTC. Full variable domain (remainder filled in from reference TRBV7-9 and TRBJ2-5): DTGVSQNPRHKITKRGQNVTFRCDPISEHNRLYWYRQTLGQGPEFLTYFQNEAQLEKSRLLSDRFSAERPKGSFSTLEIQRTEQGDSAMYLCASSLRPAGEETQYFGPGTRLLVL.